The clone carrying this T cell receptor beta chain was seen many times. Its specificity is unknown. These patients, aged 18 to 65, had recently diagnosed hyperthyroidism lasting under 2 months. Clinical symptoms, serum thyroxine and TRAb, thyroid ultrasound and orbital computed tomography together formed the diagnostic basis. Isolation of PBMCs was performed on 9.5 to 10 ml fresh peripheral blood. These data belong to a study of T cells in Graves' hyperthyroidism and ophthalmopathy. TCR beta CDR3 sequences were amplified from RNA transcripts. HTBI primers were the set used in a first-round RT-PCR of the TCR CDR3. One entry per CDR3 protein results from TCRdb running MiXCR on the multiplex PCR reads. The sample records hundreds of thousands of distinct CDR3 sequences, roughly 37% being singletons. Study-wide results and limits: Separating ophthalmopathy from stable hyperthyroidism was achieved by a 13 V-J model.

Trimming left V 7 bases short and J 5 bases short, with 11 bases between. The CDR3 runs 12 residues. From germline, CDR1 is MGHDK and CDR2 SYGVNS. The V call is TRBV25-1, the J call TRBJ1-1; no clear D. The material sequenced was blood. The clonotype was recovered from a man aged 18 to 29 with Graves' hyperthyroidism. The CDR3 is CASKLWGTEAFF. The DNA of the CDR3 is TGTGCCAGCAAACTGTGGGGTACTGAAGCTTTCTTT.